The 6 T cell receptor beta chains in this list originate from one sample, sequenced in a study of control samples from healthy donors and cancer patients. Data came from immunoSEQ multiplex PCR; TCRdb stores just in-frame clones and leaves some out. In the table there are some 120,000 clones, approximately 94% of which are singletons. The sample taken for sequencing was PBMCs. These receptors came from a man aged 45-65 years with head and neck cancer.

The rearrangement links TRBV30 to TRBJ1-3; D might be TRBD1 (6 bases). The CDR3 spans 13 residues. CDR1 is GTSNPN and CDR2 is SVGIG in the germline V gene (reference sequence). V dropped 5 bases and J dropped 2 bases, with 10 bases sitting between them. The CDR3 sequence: CAWGDMAGNTIYF. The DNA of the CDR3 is TGTGCCTGGGGGGACATGGCTGGAAACACCATATATTTT.

The CDR3 here is CASTEGIGDEQFF. DNA for the CDR3: TGTGCCAGCACCGAAGGGATAGGGGATGAGCAGTTCTTC. The chain links TRBV7-9 to TRBJ2-1; a possible D gene is TRBD1 (5 bases). The germline V gene has CDR1 SEHNR and CDR2 FQNEAQ (reference sequence). Trimming took off 7 bases at V and 8 bases at J, with 15 bases between the two ends. The CDR3 is 13 residues long.

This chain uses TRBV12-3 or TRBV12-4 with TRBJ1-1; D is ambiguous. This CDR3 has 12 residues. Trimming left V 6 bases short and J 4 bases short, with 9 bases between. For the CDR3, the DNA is TGTGCCAGCAGCCCCTGGGCCACTGAAGCTTTCTTT. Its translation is CASSPWATEAFF.

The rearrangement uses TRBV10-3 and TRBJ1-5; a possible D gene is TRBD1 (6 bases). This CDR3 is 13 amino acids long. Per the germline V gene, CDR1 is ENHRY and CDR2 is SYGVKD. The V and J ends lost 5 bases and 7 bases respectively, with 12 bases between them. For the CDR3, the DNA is TGTGCCATCAGTCTTACAGGGTTACAGCCCCAGCATTTT. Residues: CAISLTGLQPQHF.

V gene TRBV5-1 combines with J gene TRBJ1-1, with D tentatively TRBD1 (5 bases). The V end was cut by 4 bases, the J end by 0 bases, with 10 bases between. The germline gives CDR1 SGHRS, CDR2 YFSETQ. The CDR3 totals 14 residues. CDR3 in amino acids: CASSHGQMNTEAFF. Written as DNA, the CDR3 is TGCGCCAGCAGCCACGGACAAATGAACACTGAAGCTTTCTTT.

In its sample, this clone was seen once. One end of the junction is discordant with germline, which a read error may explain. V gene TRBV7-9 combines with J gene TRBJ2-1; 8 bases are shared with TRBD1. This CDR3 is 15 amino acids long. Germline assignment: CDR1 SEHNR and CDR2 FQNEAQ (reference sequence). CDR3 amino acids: CASSSGTGSFNEQFF. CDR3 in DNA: TGTGCCAGCAGCTCCGGGACAGGTTCCTTCAATGAGCAGTTCTTC.